In its sample, the clone carrying this T cell receptor (beta chain) was seen many times. Its antigen is undetermined. V trimming: 7 bases; J trimming: 8 bases; junction bases outside the gene matches: 11. Per germline, CDR1 SQVTM and CDR2 ANQGSEA. This CDR3 has 13 amino acids. This entry belongs to a study of T-cell memory formation after mild COVID-19. Points from the study as a whole: While clones contracting from day 15 to 85 were balanced between CD4 and CD8, later expanders leaned CD4+.

Via MiXCR, TCRdb re-called the 5' RACE reads, giving one row per CDR3 protein. The sample lists over 450,000 distinct CDR3 sequences, over 20% occurring once. Sequencing was done on a sample of PBMCs or a T cell subset sorted from them (not recorded which). This rearrangement joins TRBV29-1 to TRBJ2-1; 7 bases map to TRBD2. The source of this sequence is an adult woman who had mild COVID-19 (a few samples of this study predate the infection). Cell type and time point are not known. The CDR3 DNA is TGCAGCGCCTGGAGCGGGACCGGGCATGAGCAGTTCTTC. Its translation: CSAWSGTGHEQFF.